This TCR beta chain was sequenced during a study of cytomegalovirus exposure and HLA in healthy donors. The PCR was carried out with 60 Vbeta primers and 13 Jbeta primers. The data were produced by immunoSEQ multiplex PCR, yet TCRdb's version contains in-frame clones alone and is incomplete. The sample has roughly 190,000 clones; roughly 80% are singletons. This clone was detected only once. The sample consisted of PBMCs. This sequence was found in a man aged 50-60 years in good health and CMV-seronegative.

DNA for the CDR3: TGTGCCAGCAGCGCGACCACCGGGACAGGTATCTACGAGCAGTACTTC. Its translation is CASSATTGTGIYEQYF. The chain links TRBV9 to TRBJ2-7, with TRBD1 matching over 8 bases. Germline V gene lookup returns CDR1 SGDLS and CDR2 YYNGEE. The CDR3 consists of 16 residues. The V gene end was trimmed by 3 bases and the J gene end by 3 bases; junction bases not matched to a gene: 11.